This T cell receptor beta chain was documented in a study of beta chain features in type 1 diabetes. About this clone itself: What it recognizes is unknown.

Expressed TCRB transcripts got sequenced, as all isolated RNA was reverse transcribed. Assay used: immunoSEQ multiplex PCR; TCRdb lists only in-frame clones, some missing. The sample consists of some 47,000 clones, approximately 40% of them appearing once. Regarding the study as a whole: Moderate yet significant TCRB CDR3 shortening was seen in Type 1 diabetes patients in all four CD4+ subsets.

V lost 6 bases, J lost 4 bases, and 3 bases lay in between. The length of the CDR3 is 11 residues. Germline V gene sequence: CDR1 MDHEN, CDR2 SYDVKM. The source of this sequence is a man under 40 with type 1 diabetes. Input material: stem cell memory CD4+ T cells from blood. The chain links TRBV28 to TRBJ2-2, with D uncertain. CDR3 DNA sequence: TGTGCCAGCAGCCTCACCGGGGAGCTGTTTTTT. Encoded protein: CASSLTGELFF. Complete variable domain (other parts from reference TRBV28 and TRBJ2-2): DVKVTQSSRYLVKRTGEKVFLECVQDMDHENMFWYRQDPGLGLRLIYFSYDVKMKEKGDIPEGYSVSREKKERFSLILESASTNQTSMYLCASSLTGELFFGEGSRLTVL.